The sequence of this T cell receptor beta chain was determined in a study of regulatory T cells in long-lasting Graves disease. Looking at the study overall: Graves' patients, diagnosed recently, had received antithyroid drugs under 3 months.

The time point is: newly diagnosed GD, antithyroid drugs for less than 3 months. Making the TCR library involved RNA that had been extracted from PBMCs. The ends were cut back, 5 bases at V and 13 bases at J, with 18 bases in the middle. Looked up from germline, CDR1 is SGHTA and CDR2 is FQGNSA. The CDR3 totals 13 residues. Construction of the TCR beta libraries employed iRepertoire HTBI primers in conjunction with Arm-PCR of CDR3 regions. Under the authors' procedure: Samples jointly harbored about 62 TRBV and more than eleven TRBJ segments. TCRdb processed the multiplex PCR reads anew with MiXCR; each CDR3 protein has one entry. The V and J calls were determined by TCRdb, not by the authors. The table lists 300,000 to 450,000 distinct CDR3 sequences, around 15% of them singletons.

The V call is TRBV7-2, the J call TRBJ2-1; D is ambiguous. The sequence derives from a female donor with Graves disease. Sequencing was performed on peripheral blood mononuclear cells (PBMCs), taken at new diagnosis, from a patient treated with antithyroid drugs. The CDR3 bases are TGTGCCAGCAGCCCCCCAGCCGGCGAGACCCAGTTCTTC. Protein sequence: CASSPPAGETQFF.